The 28 T cell receptor beta chains presented below share a single source sample, sequenced in a study of cytomegalovirus exposure and HLA in healthy donors. The study ran its PCR with 60 Vbeta and 13 Jbeta primers. The assay was immunoSEQ multiplex PCR, and TCRdb's table has in-frame clones only and misses some. The sample lists around 200,000 clones, 60% to 85% occurring once. Material for sequencing was PBMCs. These TCRs come from a woman aged 18-29 years in good health and CMV-seronegative.

The chain couples TRBV27 to TRBJ2-7; the D gene is possibly TRBD2 (6 bases). The CDR3 contains 15 residues. Per the germline V gene, CDR1 is MNHEY and CDR2 is SMNVEV (reference sequence). V was shortened by 5 bases and J by 0 bases, with 14 bases between the two germline ends. CDR3 in DNA: TGTGCCAGCAGTCCCCTAGCGAACGGCTCCTACGAGCAGTACTTC. This sequence encodes CASSPLANGSYEQYF.

The chain joins TRBV4-3 to TRBJ2-3; 12 bases are a match to TRBD1. Germline V CDR1 and CDR2: LGHNA, YSLEER. The CDR3 covers 15 residues. The trim removed 4 bases at V and 3 bases at J, leaving 2 bases unmatched. CDR3 in DNA: TGCGCCAGCAGCCCGGGACAGGGGGCGACAGATACGCAGTATTTT. It specifies CASSPGQGATDTQYF.

The rearrangement uses TRBV14 and TRBJ2-1; D remains ambiguous. V lost 1 base to trimming and J lost 11 bases, with 12 bases between them. Germline V gives CDR1 SGHDN, CDR2 FVKESK. The CDR3 is 13 amino acids. DNA of the CDR3: TGTGCCAGCAGCCAAGTATCCGCGGCGAAGCAGTTCTTC. Its protein is CASSQVSAAKQFF.

V and J are TRBV19 and TRBJ2-7; 9 bases match TRBD2. Trimming cost V 3 bases and J 4 bases; bases outside gene matches: 4. Germline V gene sequence: CDR1 LNHDA, CDR2 SQIVND (reference sequence). The CDR3 has 14 amino acids. CDR3 bases: TGTGCCAGTAGTATCTCGCTAGCGGGGTACGAGCAGTACTTC. As protein: CASSISLAGYEQYF.

The J gene is TRBJ2-3, the V gene TRBV18; D is unclear. Looked up from germline, CDR1 is KGHSH and CDR2 is LQKENI. Trimming shortened V by 3 bases and J by 8 bases, and 9 bases separated the two germline ends. CDR3 length: 12 amino acids. As DNA, the CDR3 is TGTGCCAGCTCACCCGACTTAGTTACGCAGTATTTT. Protein product: CASSPDLVTQYF.

V and J are TRBV7-3 and TRBJ2-1; 9 bases line up with TRBD2. Germline lookup yields CDR1 SGHTA and CDR2 FQGTGA. With V trimmed by 1 base and J by 9 bases, 4 bases remained unmatched. CDR3 length: 14 residues. The CDR3 reads CASSLSGGAGEQFF. In nucleotides, the CDR3 is TGTGCCAGCAGCTTAAGCGGGGGGGCCGGTGAGCAGTTCTTC.

The chain recombines TRBV7-3 with TRBJ2-5; D unresolved. Trimming removed 5 bases from V and 7 bases from J, with 14 bases in between. This CDR3 contains 13 residues. Per germline, CDR1 SGHTA and CDR2 FQGTGA. The CDR3 DNA reads TGTGCCAGCAGCCGTGGGCCCGCAGGGACCCAGTACTTC. Protein product: CASSRGPAGTQYF.

With regard to this clone: Other DNA sequences of this sample code for an identical CDR3. The V and J genes are TRBV18 and TRBJ1-1, with a weak D call TRBD1 (5 bases). In germline, CDR1 is KGHSH, CDR2 LQKENI. There are 13 residues in the CDR3. The V gene lost 3 bases and the J gene lost 0 bases, with 5 bases spanning the gap. Here the CDR3 DNA reads TGTGCCAGCTCACCGGGGCTGAACACTGAAGCTTTCTTT. Its translation is CASSPGLNTEAFF.

Comments on this clone: Relative to the germline gene, one junction end is altered; a read error may explain this. The chain is built from TRBV9 and TRBJ2-3; weak D call: TRBD2 (6 bases). Per germline, CDR1 SGDLS and CDR2 YYNGEE. The CDR3 runs to 13 residues. This chain's CDR3 is CASSPSAGTGPNF. CDR3 coding DNA: TGTGCCAGCAGTCCGTCCGCCGGGACTGGCCCTAATTTT.

The chain employs TRBV10-3 and TRBJ2-2, with 10 bases that match TRBD2. V shed 3 bases, J shed 1 base, and the junction held 8 bases outside the gene matches. The CDR3 runs 18 residues. Germline V lookup: CDR1 ENHRY, CDR2 SYGVKD. DNA for the CDR3: TGTGCCATCAGTGAATTAGCGGGAGGCCCCGGGAACACCGGGGAGCTGTTTTTT. Amino acid sequence: CAISELAGGPGNTGELFF.

The J gene is TRBJ2-7, the V gene TRBV4-1, with 10 bases lining up with TRBD2. The V gene end was trimmed by 0 bases and the J gene end by 3 bases; junction bases not matched to a gene: 11. Germline CDR1 and CDR2: MGHRA and YSYEKL. The length of the CDR3 is 18 residues. CDR3 loop: CASSQDRPASGSLYEQYF. CDR3 nucleotides: TGCGCCAGCAGCCAAGATAGGCCGGCTAGCGGGAGTCTCTACGAGCAGTACTTC.

The chain recombines TRBV19 with TRBJ2-7, with D possibly matching TRBD2 (5 bases). The CDR3 sequence is 15 residues long. Trimming took off 6 bases at V and 9 bases at J, with 24 bases between the two ends. CDR1 and CDR2 (germline): LNHDA, SQIVND (reference sequence). CDR3 nucleotide sequence: TGTGCCAGTAGCGGAGGAAGACTTTCGTCCTCACGGCAGTACTTC. Encoded protein: CASSGGRLSSSRQYF.

The V gene is TRBV6-1, the J gene TRBJ1-1; a possible D gene is TRBD1 (5 bases). There are 15 residues in the CDR3. V was cut by 6 bases and J by 3 bases, with 17 bases left in between. Germline V CDR1 and CDR2: MNHNS, SASEGT. The CDR3 here is CASREIPGLDTEAFF. CDR3 in DNA: TGTGCCAGCAGAGAAATCCCAGGGTTAGACACTGAAGCTTTCTTT.

The sample holds one count of this clone. The rearrangement uses TRBV7-9 and TRBJ2-5; 14 positions agree with TRBD2. Germline-derived CDR1 and CDR2 are SEHNR and FQNEAQ (reference sequence). The CDR3 covers 16 residues. Trimming took 7 bases from V and 1 from J; bases not matched to a gene: 5. DNA of the CDR3: TGTGCCAGCACCTTGGGACTAGCGGGAGTCCAAGAGACCCAGTACTTC. Protein: CASTLGLAGVQETQYF.

The V gene is TRBV6-5, the J gene TRBJ2-1; D uncertain. Germline CDR1 reads MNHEY; CDR2 reads SVGAGI. The V end was cut by 4 bases, the J end by 2 bases, with 15 bases between. The CDR3 has 16 amino acids. The CDR3 DNA sequence: TGTGCCAGCAGTTCTTCCCTCCTCCGGGCCTACAATGAGCAGTTCTTC. This gives the protein CASSSSLLRAYNEQFF.

The V and J genes are TRBV4-1 and TRBJ1-4; 10 bases fit TRBD1. This CDR3 region has 16 residues. From germline, CDR1 is MGHRA and CDR2 YSYEKL. V was pared by 3 bases and J by 8 bases, with 9 bases of the junction left unmatched. The CDR3 DNA follows: TGCGCCAGCAGCCAGGCCAGACAGGGGGCTGGGGAAAAACTGTTTTTT. Its translation is CASSQARQGAGEKLFF.

The chain links TRBV29-1 to TRBJ1-2, with D possibly TRBD1 on 6 matching bases. Germline assignment: CDR1 SQVTM and CDR2 ANQGSEA. The CDR3 loop spans 15 amino acids. With 2 bases removed from V and 5 bases from J, the gap between germline ends came to 18 bases. The CDR3 DNA is TGCAGCGTTGAATCCTCCATTCCCCAGGGGTATGGCTACACCTTC. This codes for CSVESSIPQGYGYTF. Looking up the rest from reference TRBV29-1 and TRBJ1-2 gives the full variable domain: SAVISQKPSRDICQRGTSLTIQCQVDSQVTMMFWYRQQPGQSLTLIATANQGSEATYESGFVIDKFPISRPNLTFSTLTVSNMSPEDSSIYLCSVESSIPQGYGYTFGSGTRLTVV.

This chain uses TRBV28 with TRBJ1-1; 8 nucleotides align to TRBD1. The CDR3 consists of 16 residues. V lost 10 bases and J lost 0; bases outside the gene matches: 13. The germline gives CDR1 MDHEN, CDR2 SYDVKM. The CDR3 loop is CATTFTGGGLNTEAFF. The CDR3 coding sequence is TGTGCCACCACTTTTACAGGGGGGGGATTGAACACTGAAGCTTTCTTT.

The chain has TRBV6-1 and TRBJ1-2; 9 bases align to TRBD1. The CDR3 runs to 13 residues. The ends lost 6 bases at V and 10 bases at J; junction bases unmatched: 9. CDR1 is MNHNS, CDR2 SASEGT, per germline. The CDR3 reads CASSTGQGMSYTF. In nucleotides, the CDR3 is TGTGCCAGCAGCACGGGACAGGGAATGTCCTACACCTTC.

A remark on this clone: Other DNA variants within this sample encode the same CDR3. The DNA for the CDR3 is TGTGCCAGCAGCCCTCGGACAGGGACCTACGAGCAGTACTTC. Translation gives CASSPRTGTYEQYF. The chain combines TRBV9 with TRBJ2-7, with TRBD1 matching over 8 bases. V gave up 4 bases and J gave up 2 bases; unmatched junction bases: 5. The length of the CDR3 is 14 residues. Germline V gene data show CDR1 as SGDLS and CDR2 as YYNGEE.

V usage is TRBV10-2 and J usage is TRBJ1-5, with a possible D match to TRBD1 (6 bases). The CDR3 contains 16 residues. V shed 0 bases and J shed 2 bases, with 11 bases lying between them. In germline, CDR1 is WSHSY, CDR2 SAAADI. CDR3 DNA: TGCGCCAGCAGTGAGTCTGGGGGGGCGCGCAATCAGCCCCAGCATTTT. Amino acids: CASSESGGARNQPQHF.

The chain carries TRBV5-1 and TRBJ1-4; D is uncertain. This CDR3 is built from 13 residues. V lost 8 bases and J lost 5, with 13 bases in between. The germline V gene encodes CDR1 SGHRS and CDR2 YFSETQ. CDR3 region: CASAPAGNEKLFF. The CDR3 coding sequence is TGCGCCAGTGCCCCGGCCGGGAATGAAAAACTGTTTTTT.

This clone occurred a few times. Additional DNA sequences in this sample encode the identical CDR3. The chain combines TRBV27 with TRBJ2-7; D call uncertain. Trimming left V 3 bases short and J 3 bases short, with 9 bases between. CDR1 and CDR2 (germline): MNHEY, SMNVEV (reference sequence). CDR3 length: 13 amino acids. The CDR3 region has the DNA TGTGCCAGCAGTTTGAGCAGGAACTACGAGCAGTACTTC. It codes for CASSLSRNYEQYF.

The chain couples TRBV10-1 to TRBJ2-1, with a weak D call TRBD1 (6 bases). Germline CDR1 is WNHNN and CDR2 is SYGVQD (reference sequence). This CDR3 contains 14 residues. Trimming cost V 3 bases and J 3 bases, with 9 bases left between them. CDR3 in DNA: TGCGCCAGCAGTGACCAGGGGCGCTACAATGAGCAGTTCTTC. The encoded protein is CASSDQGRYNEQFF.

The V gene is TRBV9, the J gene TRBJ1-3; D may be TRBD1 (6 bases). The germline V gene encodes CDR1 SGDLS and CDR2 YYNGEE. V dropped 2 bases and J dropped 0 bases, with 9 bases sitting between them. The CDR3 contains 15 residues. Here the CDR3 reads CASSVGRGSGNTIYF. In nucleotides, the CDR3 is TGTGCCAGCAGCGTCGGCAGGGGCTCTGGAAACACCATATATTTT.

J is TRBJ1-4 and V is TRBV9; TRBD1 is a possible D gene (6 bases). This CDR3 comprises 14 residues. The germline V gene has CDR1 SGDLS and CDR2 YYNGEE. V lost 4 bases to trimming and J lost 8 bases, with 15 bases between them. The CDR3 is CASSSDRYAEKLFF. The CDR3 DNA follows: TGTGCCAGCAGCTCGGACAGATACGCAGAAAAACTGTTTTTT. Full variable domain (missing parts from reference TRBV9 and TRBJ1-4): DSGVTQTPKHLITATGQRVTLRCSPRSGDLSVYWYQQSLDQGLQFLIQYYNGEERAKGNILERFSAQQFPDLHSELNLSSLELGDSALYFCASSSDRYAEKLFFGSGTQLSVL.

CDR3 protein: CSLSLAGVSTDTQYF. DNA for the CDR3: TGCAGCTTATCCTTAGCGGGGGTTAGCACAGATACGCAGTATTTT. The J gene is TRBJ2-3, the V gene TRBV29-1; the match to TRBD2 covers 9 bases. The V gene's germline CDR1 is SQVTM and CDR2 ANQGSEA. V was pared by 8 bases and J by 0 bases, with 9 bases of the junction left unmatched. The CDR3 is made up of 15 amino acids.

This clone was detected a few times. The V call is TRBV7-2, the J call TRBJ1-5; TRBD1 might be the D (6 bases). V was cut by 4 bases and J by 5 bases, with 12 bases left in between. Germline V gene sequence: CDR1 SGHTA, CDR2 FQGNSA. The CDR3 totals 14 residues. The CDR3 nucleotides read TGTGCCAGCAGCTCGGCGGGGGGCTATCAGCCCCAGCATTTT. Encoded protein: CASSSAGGYQPQHF.